This entry lists 30 T cell receptor beta chains sequenced from one sample in a study of immune aging and cytomegalovirus after organ transplant. As for time point: five sample-tagged time points from pre-transplant (day -1) to day 368 post-transplant, pooled. These receptors lack a known antigen. Cells were captured in microwells, and libraries were made with BD Rhapsody targeted mRNA and AbSeq chemistry. Using its own MiXCR run on the single-cell sequencing reads, TCRdb lists one record per CDR3 protein. The sample carries fewer than 25,000 distinct CDR3 sequences, about a third recorded once. This specimen consisted of CMV peptide-activated CD4+ and CD8+ T cells sorted from blood, obtained at five time points, pooled. The subset denotes: sorted CD8+CD137+ and CD4+CD154+ T cells after about 11 h CMV IE-1 peptide stimulation. These receptors all stem from a female donor who had a heart transplant and CMV viremia.

The sample holds many counts of this clonotype. J is TRBJ1-6 and V is TRBV28; 7 bases line up with TRBD1. This CDR3 contains 19 residues. J was trimmed by 4 bases and V by 1 base; bases with no gene match: 13. The germline V gene encodes CDR1 MDHEN and CDR2 SYDVKM. The CDR3 protein is CASSLLEGAGNFYNSPLHF. Written as DNA, the CDR3 is TGTGCCAGCAGTTTATTGGAGGGGGCGGGAAACTTTTATAATTCACCCCTCCACTTT.

The chain carries TRBV6-5 and TRBJ2-4; D may be TRBD2 (5 bases). This CDR3 has 14 residues. The germline V gene encodes CDR1 MNHEY and CDR2 SVGAGI. The germline V and J ends were trimmed by 5 bases and 6 bases, with 14 bases remaining between them. CDR3 sequence (DNA): TGTGCCAGCAGTCCCGCCCTCGAGGGAAACATTCAGTACTTC. Translating it yields CASSPALEGNIQYF.

A few counts support this clonotype. This chain connects TRBV10-3 to TRBJ2-3; 13 bases agree with TRBD2. Germline V lookup: CDR1 ENHRY, CDR2 SYGVKD. With V trimmed by 5 bases and J by 1 base, 9 bases remained unmatched. The CDR3 spans 18 residues. DNA for the CDR3: TGTGCCATCAGTCCGGGACTAGCGGGAAGAATCGGCACAGATACGCAGTATTTT. This sequence encodes CAISPGLAGRIGTDTQYF.

This clonotype was seen many times. The gene calls are TRBV28 and TRBJ2-1; 7 positions match TRBD1. The CDR3 runs 15 residues. Germline lookup yields CDR1 MDHEN and CDR2 SYDVKM. The junction had 7 bases not matched to a gene; V was cut back by 1 base and J by 7 bases. CDR3 sequence (DNA): TGTGCCAGCAGTTTATTTCGCCCAGGGGGTAATGAGCAGTTCTTC. Encoded protein: CASSLFRPGGNEQFF.

This clonotype appeared a few times. This could be a read error, since a much larger clone is one nucleotide away. The CDR3 coding sequence is TGTGCCAGCAGTTCTCAGGAGAGGGCCCAGTACTTC. This translates into CASSSQERAQYF. This chain joins TRBV12-3 or TRBV12-4 and TRBJ2-5, with D perhaps TRBD2 (5 bases). V dropped 4 bases and J dropped 9 bases, with 12 bases sitting between them. This CDR3 region has 12 residues.

Of note for this clonotype: The germline gene is not matched at one end of the junction; a read error may be the cause. The chain recombines TRBV6-5 with TRBJ2-7; D might be TRBD1 (6 bases). This CDR3 region has 14 residues. The germline V gene encodes CDR1 MNHEY and CDR2 SVGAGI. CDR3 in amino acids: CASGLTDSSYEQYF. The CDR3 nucleotides are TGCGCCAGCGGTCTCACGGACAGTAGCTACGAGCAGTACTTC.

This clonotype was seen repeatedly, ten times or more. The chain joins TRBV20-1 to TRBJ1-2; D unclear. V lost 3 bases, J lost 0 bases, and 20 bases lay in between. Germline V gives CDR1 DFQATT, CDR2 SNEGSKA (reference sequence). The CDR3 has 17 amino acids. The CDR3 loop reads CSASEYSRVRSNYGYTF. In nucleotides, the CDR3 is TGCAGTGCTAGTGAATATTCCCGTGTTCGCTCTAACTATGGCTACACCTTC.

The V call is TRBV20-1, the J call TRBJ2-2; D remains unclear. Trimming left V 0 bases short and J 6 bases short, with 11 bases between. The CDR3 totals 14 residues. Looked up from germline, CDR1 is DFQATT and CDR2 is SNEGSKA (reference sequence). The DNA for the CDR3 is TGCAGTGCTAGAGAGGGAAGCTACGCCGGGGAGCTGTTTTTT. It yields the protein CSAREGSYAGELFF.

The V call is TRBV7-8, the J call TRBJ2-2, with 15 bases identical to TRBD2. There are 16 residues in the CDR3. The V segment lost 5 bases and the J segment 5 bases; nucleotides outside the gene matches: 3. Germline CDR1 and CDR2: SGHVS and FQNEAQ. CDR3 DNA sequence: TGTGCCAGCAGCGGACTAGCGGGAGGGCCTACCGGGGAGCTGTTTTTT. Protein product: CASSGLAGGPTGELFF.

This clonotype has just one count. Just one base apart from a much larger clone, this may be a read error. This rearrangement joins TRBV11-2 to TRBJ2-2, with D perhaps TRBD1 (6 bases). The CDR3 covers 16 residues. Trimming took 11 bases from V and 6 from J, leaving 25 bases between them. The germline V gene encodes CDR1 SGHAT and CDR2 FQNNGV. The CDR3: CACNLGNRVVPGELFF. CDR3 nucleotides: TGTGCCTGCAACTTAGGCAACAGGGTCGTCCCCGGGGAGCTGTTTTTT.

Only a few counts were recorded for this clonotype. V is TRBV3-1 and J is TRBJ2-5, with 8 nucleotides matching TRBD1. The CDR3 loop spans 17 amino acids. V lost 4 bases to trimming and J lost 4 bases; unmatched junction nucleotides: 14. Germline-derived CDR1 and CDR2 are LGHDT and YNNKEL (reference sequence). The CDR3 coding sequence is TGTGCCAGCAGCCCCGGCCGGGACAGGTCTGGGAGAGAGACCCAGTACTTC. It specifies CASSPGRDRSGRETQYF.

The gene calls are TRBV6-1 and TRBJ1-1; the match to TRBD1 covers 8 bases. Per germline, CDR1 MNHNS and CDR2 SASEGT. The CDR3 loop spans 14 amino acids. The ends lost 7 bases at V and 1 base at J; junction bases unmatched: 5. The CDR3 protein is CASTPGQGNTEAFF. The CDR3, as DNA: TGTGCCAGCACCCCAGGACAGGGGAACACTGAAGCTTTCTTT.

The rearrangement links TRBV27 to TRBJ2-7; TRBD2 agrees at 14 bases. The CDR3 is 15 residues long. Germline CDR1 is MNHEY and CDR2 is SMNVEV (reference sequence). V dropped 5 bases and J dropped 8; count of bases not matched to a gene: 8. CDR3 sequence (DNA): TGTGCCAGCAGTCTCGGGACTAGCGGGAGAGTCCAGCAGTACTTC. It specifies CASSLGTSGRVQQYF.

This clonotype was observed many times. This chain joins TRBV7-7 and TRBJ1-3; no reliable D call. The V gene lost 6 bases and the J gene lost 2 bases, with 14 bases spanning the gap. The CDR3 is made up of 15 amino acids. In germline, CDR1 is SSHAT, CDR2 FNYEAQ (reference sequence). CDR3: CASSMSPGAGNTIYF. As DNA, the CDR3 is TGTGCCAGCAGTATGAGTCCGGGTGCTGGAAACACCATATATTTT. Full variable domain (rest looked up from reference TRBV7-7 and TRBJ1-3): GAGVSQSPRYKVTKRGQDVTLRCDPISSHATLYWYQQALGQGPEFLTYFNYEAQPDKSGLPSDRFSAERPEGSISTLTIQRTEQRDSAMYRCASSMSPGAGNTIYFGEGSWLTVV.

About this clonotype itself: It is likely a read error: a sequence one base away is far more abundant. The chain employs TRBV25-1 and TRBJ2-7; the D gene is possibly TRBD1 (5 bases). The end of the DNA fits TRBJ2-4 better, so the J call may be wrong. From germline, CDR1 is MGHDK and CDR2 SYGVNS. The CDR3 runs 15 residues. This CDR3 reads CASPRQPLVENIQYF. The CDR3 DNA sequence: TGTGCCAGCCCGAGACAGCCACTCGTAGAAAACATTCAGTACTTC.

This clonotype appeared once. A much larger clone sits a single nucleotide away, making a read error possible. The chain recombines TRBV28 with TRBJ2-7; 8 bases are shared with TRBD1. This CDR3 is built from 16 residues. Per the germline V gene, CDR1 is MDHEN and CDR2 is SYDVKM. Trimming at V came to 2 bases and at J to 7 bases, leaving 13 bases not matched to a gene. In DNA form, the CDR3 reads TGTGCCAGCAGTTTAGCCCGGGACAGGAGCCTTGGGGAGCAGTACTTC. This codes for CASSLARDRSLGEQYF.

This clonotype was seen at least ten times. This chain links TRBV12-3 or TRBV12-4 with TRBJ1-2, with D possibly matching TRBD1 (5 bases). V lost 2 bases to trimming and J lost 4 bases, with 8 bases between them. This CDR3 has 13 amino acids. CDR3 amino acids: CASSLRQFYGYTF. DNA for the CDR3: TGTGCCAGCAGTTTAAGACAGTTCTATGGCTACACCTTC.

This chain links TRBV10-3 with TRBJ2-2; D uncertain. V was trimmed by 4 bases and J by 4 bases, leaving 10 bases between them. This CDR3 has 14 residues. Looked up from germline, CDR1 is ENHRY and CDR2 is SYGVKD. CDR3 DNA sequence: TGTGCCATCAGTGGTACAGTAATCACCGGGGAGCTGTTTTTT. It encodes CAISGTVITGELFF.

At least ten counts were recorded for this clonotype. A much larger clone differs from this one at a single base, so this may be a read error. V and J are TRBV28 and TRBJ2-1; TRBD1 agrees at 9 bases. Germline CDR1 MDHEN, CDR2 SYDVKM. The length of the CDR3 is 17 residues. CDR3 coding DNA: TGTGCCAGCAGATACACACAGGGGGCTGGCACCTACAGTGAGCAGTTCTTC. Its protein is CASRYTQGAGTYSEQFF.

The chain is built from TRBV2 and TRBJ2-1; either TRBD1 or TRBD2 may supply D (6 bases each). CDR3 length equals 13 residues. Per germline, CDR1 SNHLY and CDR2 FYNNEI. V lost 7 bases and J lost 11, with 18 bases in between. The CDR3 DNA reads as TGTGCCAGCAAGATAGGGGGGTGGAATAAGCAGTTCTTC. It codes for CASKIGGWNKQFF.

V and J are TRBV19 and TRBJ1-2; 9 bases map to TRBD1. With V trimmed by 3 bases and J by 6 bases, 2 bases remained unmatched. The CDR3 consists of 13 residues. Germline values: CDR1 LNHDA, CDR2 SQIVND (reference sequence). CDR3 in DNA: TGTGCCAGTAGTATGACAGGGGGGAATGGCTACACCTTC. Translating gives CASSMTGGNGYTF.

This clonotype is deemed medium-sized. The V and J genes are TRBV5-1 and TRBJ2-7; 14 bases are shared with TRBD2. Losses at the gene ends were 4 bases for V and 5 bases for J; bases not matched to a gene: 5. Per germline, CDR1 SGHRS and CDR2 YFSETQ. The CDR3 runs 15 residues. DNA for the CDR3: TGCGCCAGCAGCCTGACGACTAGCGGGAGGGACGAGCAGTACTTC. Its translation is CASSLTTSGRDEQYF.

The chain carries TRBV6-6 and TRBJ1-2, with 7 bases identical to TRBD1. The trim removed 10 bases at V and 5 bases at J, leaving 7 bases unmatched. Germline V lookup: CDR1 MNHNY, CDR2 SVGAGI (reference sequence). The CDR3 runs 12 residues. The CDR3 region has the DNA TGTGCCAACCGGGACAGTTGGTATGGCTACACCTTC. Protein product: CANRDSWYGYTF.

This clonotype was observed a handful of times. This chain joins TRBV19 and TRBJ2-7; 8 nucleotides match TRBD1. Germline trimming cut 8 bases from V and 3 bases from J; bases unmatched to any gene: 12. CDR1 is LNHDA, CDR2 SQIVND, per germline (reference sequence). This CDR3 region has 15 residues. Here the CDR3 DNA reads TGTGCCAGTGCCGACCAGGGGGCGGCGTACTACGAGCAGTACTTC. It encodes CASADQGAAYYEQYF.

At least ten counts were recorded for this clonotype. This sequence joins TRBV24-1 and TRBJ1-1, with a tentative D call TRBD1 (6 bases). Trimming removed 8 bases from V and 5 bases from J, with 14 bases in between. CDR1 is KGHDR and CDR2 is SFDVKD in the germline V gene. This CDR3 is built from 13 residues. CDR3 protein: CATTDNRETEAFF. CDR3 coding DNA: TGTGCCACCACCGATAACAGGGAAACTGAAGCTTTCTTT.

This clonotype came up many times. This chain links TRBV6-6 with TRBJ1-2; 10 nucleotides agree with TRBD1. After removal of 0 bases from V and 4 bases from J, the junction contained 11 bases not matched to a gene. The CDR3 sequence is 18 residues long. Per germline, CDR1 MNHNY and CDR2 SVGAGI (reference sequence). The CDR3 region has the DNA TGTGCCAGCAGTTACTCGACCCGCGGGGGACAGGGGTTCTATGGCTACACCTTC. Translation gives CASSYSTRGGQGFYGYTF.

V gene TRBV29-1 combines with J gene TRBJ2-3, with D perhaps matching TRBD1 (8 bases). The CDR3 contains 18 residues. Germline CDR1 is SQVTM and CDR2 is ANQGSEA. The V gene lost 6 bases and the J gene lost 0 bases, with 25 bases spanning the gap. The CDR3 DNA is TGCAGCGTGGTCCGGGACAGGTCTCTTAGCGGGAGCACAGATACGCAGTATTTT. Protein sequence: CSVVRDRSLSGSTDTQYF.

The gene calls are TRBV7-9 and TRBJ1-1, with no clear D. V was pared by 2 bases and J by 0 bases, with 10 bases between. The CDR3 is made up of 15 amino acids. CDR1 is SEHNR, CDR2 FQNEAQ, per germline (reference sequence). The CDR3 nucleotides are TGTGCCAGCAGCTTACATACCCCGGTGAACACTGAAGCTTTCTTT. Its protein is CASSLHTPVNTEAFF.

This chain uses TRBV2 with TRBJ2-6; tentatively, D is TRBD2 (5 bases). The germline V gene has CDR1 SNHLY and CDR2 FYNNEI. The V end lost 8 bases, the J end lost 4 bases, and 18 bases lay between the germline ends. CDR3 length: 16 amino acids. This CDR3 reads CASGQVGEGGANVLTF. The DNA of the CDR3 is TGTGCCAGCGGGCAGGTCGGGGAAGGGGGGGCCAACGTCCTGACTTTC. Filled out from reference TRBV2 and TRBJ2-6, the complete variable domain reads EPEVTQTPSHQVTQMGQEVILRCVPISNHLYFYWYRQILGQKVEFLVSFYNNEISEKSEIFDDQFSVERPDGSNFTLKIRSTKLEDSAMYFCASGQVGEGGANVLTFGAGSRLTVL.

V gene TRBV13 combines with J gene TRBJ1-1, with a possible D match to TRBD1 (5 bases). Trimming took 6 bases from V and 8 from J, leaving 19 bases between them. Germline lookup yields CDR1 PRHDT and CDR2 FYEKMQ (reference sequence). There are 14 residues in the CDR3. CDR3 DNA sequence: TGTGCCAGCAGATATGCCGGGACCTGGGGGGAAGCTTTCTTT. It is translated as CASRYAGTWGEAFF.